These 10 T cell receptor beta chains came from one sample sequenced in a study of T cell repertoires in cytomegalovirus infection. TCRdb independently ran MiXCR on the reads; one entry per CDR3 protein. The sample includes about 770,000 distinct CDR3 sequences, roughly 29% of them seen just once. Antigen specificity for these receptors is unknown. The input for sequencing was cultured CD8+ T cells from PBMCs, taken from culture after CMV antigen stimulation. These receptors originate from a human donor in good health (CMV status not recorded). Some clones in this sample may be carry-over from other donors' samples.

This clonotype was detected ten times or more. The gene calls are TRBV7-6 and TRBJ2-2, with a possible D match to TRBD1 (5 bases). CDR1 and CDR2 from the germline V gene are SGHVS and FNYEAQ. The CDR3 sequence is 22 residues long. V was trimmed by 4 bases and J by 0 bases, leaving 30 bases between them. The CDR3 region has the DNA TGTGCCAGCAGCTCCAAAAGATCGGAACGCCTTAGGGGCATCCCGAACACCGGGGAGCTGTTTTTT. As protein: CASSSKRSERLRGIPNTGELFF.

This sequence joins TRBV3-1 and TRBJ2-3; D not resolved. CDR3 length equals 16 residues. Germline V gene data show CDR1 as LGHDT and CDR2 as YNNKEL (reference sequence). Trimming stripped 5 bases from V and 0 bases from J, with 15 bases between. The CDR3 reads CASSESSYTSTDTQYF. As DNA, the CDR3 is TGTGCCAGCAGCGAAAGCTCGTACACTAGCACAGATACGCAGTATTTT.

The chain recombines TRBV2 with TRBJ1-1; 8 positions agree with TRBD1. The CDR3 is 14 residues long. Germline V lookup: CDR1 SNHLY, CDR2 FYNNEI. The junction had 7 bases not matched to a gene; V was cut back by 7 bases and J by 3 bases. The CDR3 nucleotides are TGTGCCAGCATCCCACAGGGGGGATACACTGAAGCTTTCTTT. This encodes CASIPQGGYTEAFF.

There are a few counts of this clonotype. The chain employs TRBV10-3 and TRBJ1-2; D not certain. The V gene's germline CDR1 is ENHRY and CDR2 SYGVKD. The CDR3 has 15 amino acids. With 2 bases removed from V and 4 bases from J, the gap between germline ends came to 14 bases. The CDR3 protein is CAISEAMRASYGYTF. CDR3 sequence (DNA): TGTGCCATCAGTGAGGCAATGAGGGCTAGCTATGGCTACACCTTC.

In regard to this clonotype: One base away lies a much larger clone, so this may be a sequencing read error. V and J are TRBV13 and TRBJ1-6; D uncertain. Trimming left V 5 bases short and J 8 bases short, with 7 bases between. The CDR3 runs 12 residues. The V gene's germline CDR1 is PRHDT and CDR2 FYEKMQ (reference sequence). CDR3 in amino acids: CASSVGDSPLHF. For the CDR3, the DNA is TGTGCCAGCAGCGTTGGGGATTCACCCCTCCACTTT.

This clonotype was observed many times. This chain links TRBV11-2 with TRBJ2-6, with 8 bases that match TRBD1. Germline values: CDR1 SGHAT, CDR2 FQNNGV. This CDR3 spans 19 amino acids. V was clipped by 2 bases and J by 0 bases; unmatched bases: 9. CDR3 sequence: CASSLRGDRSYSGANVLTF. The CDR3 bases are TGTGCCAGCAGCTTACGTGGGGACAGGTCATACTCTGGGGCCAACGTCCTGACTTTC.

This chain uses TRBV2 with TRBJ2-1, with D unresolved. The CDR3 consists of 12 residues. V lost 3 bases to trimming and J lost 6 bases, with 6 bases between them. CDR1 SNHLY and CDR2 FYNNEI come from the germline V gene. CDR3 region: CASSDSFNEQFF. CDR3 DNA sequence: TGTGCCAGCAGTGACAGTTTCAATGAGCAGTTCTTC. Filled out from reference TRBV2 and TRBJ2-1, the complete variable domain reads EPEVTQTPSHQVTQMGQEVILRCVPISNHLYFYWYRQILGQKVEFLVSFYNNEISEKSEIFDDQFSVERPDGSNFTLKIRSTKLEDSAMYFCASSDSFNEQFFGPGTRLTVL.

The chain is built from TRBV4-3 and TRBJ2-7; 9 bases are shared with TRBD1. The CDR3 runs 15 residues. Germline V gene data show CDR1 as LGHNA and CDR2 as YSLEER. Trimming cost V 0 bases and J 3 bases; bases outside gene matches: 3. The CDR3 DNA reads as TGCGCCAGCAGCCAAGAAGGGACAGGGTTCTACGAGCAGTACTTC. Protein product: CASSQEGTGFYEQYF.

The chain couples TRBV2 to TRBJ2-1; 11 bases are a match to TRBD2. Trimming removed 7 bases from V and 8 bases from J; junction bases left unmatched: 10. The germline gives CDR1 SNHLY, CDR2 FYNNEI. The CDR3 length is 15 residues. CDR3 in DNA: TGTGCCAGCAAATATTCACTAGCGGGGGTGGATGAGCAGTTCTTC. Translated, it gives CASKYSLAGVDEQFF.

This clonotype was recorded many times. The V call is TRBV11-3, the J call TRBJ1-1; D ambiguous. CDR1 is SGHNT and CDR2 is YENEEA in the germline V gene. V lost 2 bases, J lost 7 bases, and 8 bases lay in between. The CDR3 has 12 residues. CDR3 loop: CASSLMGGEAFF. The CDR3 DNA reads TGTGCCAGCAGCTTAATGGGAGGTGAAGCTTTCTTT.